This T cell receptor (beta chain) is drawn from a study of T cells after yellow fever vaccination. The ends were cut back, 3 bases at V and 3 bases at J, with 9 bases in the middle. The CDR3 loop spans 15 amino acids. Germline CDR1 ENHRY, CDR2 SYGVKD. Each CDR3 protein gets one entry after TCRdb re-called the 5' RACE reads with MiXCR. The data hold around 46,000 distinct CDR3 sequences, with 7.4% observed a single time. On this clonotype itself: What it binds is unknown.

Findings of the study overall: Weaker in magnitude, the secondary response showed a faster peak on day 5 versus 15.

The clonotype originates from a man aged 18 to 30 who received the YFV17D yellow fever vaccine. This material consisted of CD8+ T cells sorted from PBMCs, taken more than 14 days after the first yellow fever vaccination. V usage is TRBV10-3 and J usage is TRBJ2-6; D remains ambiguous. CDR3 sequence: CAISDSLSGANVLTF. CDR3 DNA: TGTGCCATCAGTGACTCTCTAAGTGGGGCCAACGTCCTGACTTTC.